The clone carrying this TCR beta chain has just one count. Per the study methods: Counts of nucleated cells, estimated from reference gene primer amplification, were obtained. Sequencing used immunoSEQ multiplex PCR; TCRdb keeps in-frame clones, though not all of them. D and trimming were read from the DNA, whereas the V and J calls and clone size are those reported in that table. The data hold roughly 180,000 clones, with around 95% observed a single time. This entry comes from a study of blood T cell repertoires in COVID-19. Trimming took 5 bases from V and 8 from J; bases not matched to a gene: 9. CDR1 is SGHAT and CDR2 is FQNNGV in the germline V gene. CDR3 length: 15 amino acids.

The V call is TRBV11-2, the J call TRBJ1-6, with 7 bases fitting TRBD1. This clonotype originated in a man aged 30 to 45 with COVID-19, enrolled during active disease. Sequencing input: peripheral blood. CDR3: CASSLHRDSYSPLHF. As DNA, the CDR3 is TGTGCCAGCAGCCTTCACCGGGACAGCTATTCACCCCTCCACTTT.